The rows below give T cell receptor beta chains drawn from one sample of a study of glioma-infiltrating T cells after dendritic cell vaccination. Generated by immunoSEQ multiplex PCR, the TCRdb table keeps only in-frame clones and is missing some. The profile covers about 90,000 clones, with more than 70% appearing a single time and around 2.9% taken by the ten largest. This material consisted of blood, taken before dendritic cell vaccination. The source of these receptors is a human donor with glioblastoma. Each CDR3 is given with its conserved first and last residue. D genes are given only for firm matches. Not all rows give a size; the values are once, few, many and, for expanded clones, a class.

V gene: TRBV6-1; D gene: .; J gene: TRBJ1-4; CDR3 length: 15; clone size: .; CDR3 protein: CASRRDIQLNEKLFF; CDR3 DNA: TGTGCCAGCAGGAGGGACATCCAATTGAATGAAAAACTGTTTTTT
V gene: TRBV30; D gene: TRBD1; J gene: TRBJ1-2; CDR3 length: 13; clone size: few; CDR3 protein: CAWSVKGAEGYTF; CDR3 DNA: TGTGCCTGGAGTGTAAAGGGGGCGGAAGGCTACACCTTC
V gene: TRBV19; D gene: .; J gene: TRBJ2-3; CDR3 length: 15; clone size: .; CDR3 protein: CASSMRSMSTDTQYF; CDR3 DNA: TGTGCCAGTAGTATGCGTAGTATGAGCACAGATACGCAGTATTTT
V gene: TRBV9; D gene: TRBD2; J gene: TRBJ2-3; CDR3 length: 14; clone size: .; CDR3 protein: CASSDSGRADTQYF; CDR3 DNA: TGTGCCAGCAGCGACTCCGGGAGGGCAGATACGCAGTATTTT
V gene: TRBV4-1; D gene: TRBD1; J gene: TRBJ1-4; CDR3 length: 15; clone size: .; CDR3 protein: CASSPTGGWFEKLFF; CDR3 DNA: TGCGCCAGCAGCCCTACAGGGGGCTGGTTTGAAAAACTGTTTTTT
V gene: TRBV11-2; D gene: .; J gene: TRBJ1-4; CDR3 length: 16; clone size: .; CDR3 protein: CASSLGVGVDDEKLFF; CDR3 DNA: TGTGCCAGCAGCTTAGGAGTCGGGGTGGACGATGAAAAACTGTTTTTT
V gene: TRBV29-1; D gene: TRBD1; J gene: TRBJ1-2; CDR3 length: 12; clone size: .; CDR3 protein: CSVDQGGGGYTF; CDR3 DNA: TGCAGCGTTGATCAAGGGGGCGGGGGCTACACCTTC
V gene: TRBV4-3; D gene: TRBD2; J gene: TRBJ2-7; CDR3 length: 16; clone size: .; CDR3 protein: CASSWELAGGTDEQYF; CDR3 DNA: TGCGCCAGCAGTTGGGAACTAGCGGGAGGGACCGACGAGCAGTACTTC
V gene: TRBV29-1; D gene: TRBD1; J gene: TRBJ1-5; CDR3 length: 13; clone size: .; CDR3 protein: CSVRDSRAGTQHF; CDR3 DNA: TGCAGCGTTCGGGACAGTAGGGCGGGGACCCAGCATTTT
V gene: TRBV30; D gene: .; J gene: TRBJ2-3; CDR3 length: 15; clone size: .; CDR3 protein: CAWGRQSAGTDTQYF; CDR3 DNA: TGTGCCTGGGGCCGCCAGAGTGCGGGCACAGATACGCAGTATTTT
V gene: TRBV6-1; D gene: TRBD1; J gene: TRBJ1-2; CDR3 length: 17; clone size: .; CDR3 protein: CASSDLTGGTYNYGYTF; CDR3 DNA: TGTGCCAGCAGTGATCTTACAGGGGGCACATATAACTATGGCTACACCTTC
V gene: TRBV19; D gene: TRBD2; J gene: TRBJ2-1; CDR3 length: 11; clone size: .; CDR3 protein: CASSAGLEEFF; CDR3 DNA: TGTGCCAGTAGTGCAGGACTAGAAGAGTTCTTC
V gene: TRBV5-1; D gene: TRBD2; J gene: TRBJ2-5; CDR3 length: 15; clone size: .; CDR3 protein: CASRLSPGGFATQYF; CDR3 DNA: TGCGCCAGCCGCCTCTCACCGGGAGGGTTTGCGACCCAGTACTTC
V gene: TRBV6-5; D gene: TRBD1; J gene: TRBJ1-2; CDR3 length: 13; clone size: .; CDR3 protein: CASSTDRGYGYTF; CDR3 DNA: TGTGCCAGCAGTACCGACAGGGGCTATGGCTACACCTTC
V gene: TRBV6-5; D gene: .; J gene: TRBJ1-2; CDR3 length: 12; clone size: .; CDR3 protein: CASSSTGSGYTF; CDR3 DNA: TGTGCCAGCAGTTCCACAGGGAGTGGCTACACCTTC
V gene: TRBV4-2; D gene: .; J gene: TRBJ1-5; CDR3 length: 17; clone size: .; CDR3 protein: CASSQVTSSGSNQPQHF; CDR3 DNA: TGTGCCAGCAGCCAAGTCACCTCCTCAGGGAGCAATCAGCCCCAGCATTTT
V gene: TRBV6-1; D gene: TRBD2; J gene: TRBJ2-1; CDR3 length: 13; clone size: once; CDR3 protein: CASSSGLAGEQFF; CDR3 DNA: TGTGCCAGCAGTTCGGGACTAGCGGGGGAGCAGTTCTTC
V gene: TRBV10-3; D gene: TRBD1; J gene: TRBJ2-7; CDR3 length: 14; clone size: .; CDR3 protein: CAIRGDRGSGEQYF; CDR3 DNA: TGTGCCATCAGGGGGGACAGGGGATCTGGCGAGCAGTACTTC
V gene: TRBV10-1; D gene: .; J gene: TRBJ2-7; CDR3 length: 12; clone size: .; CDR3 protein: CASAPGLYEQYF; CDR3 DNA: TGCGCCAGCGCCCCAGGGCTCTACGAGCAGTACTTC
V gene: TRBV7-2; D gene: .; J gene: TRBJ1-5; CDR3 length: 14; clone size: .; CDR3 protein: CASSPGQINQPQHF; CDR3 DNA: TGTGCCAGCAGCCCTGGACAGATTAATCAGCCCCAGCATTTT
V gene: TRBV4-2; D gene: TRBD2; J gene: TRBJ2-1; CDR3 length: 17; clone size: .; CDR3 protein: CASSQDGGSGAFNEQFF; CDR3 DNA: TGTGCCAGCAGCCAAGATGGGGGTAGCGGGGCCTTCAATGAGCAGTTCTTC
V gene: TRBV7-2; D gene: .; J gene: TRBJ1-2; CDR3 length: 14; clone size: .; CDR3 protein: CASSLGSVVYGYTF; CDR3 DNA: TGTGCCAGCAGCTTAGGTTCCGTCGTCTATGGCTACACCTTC
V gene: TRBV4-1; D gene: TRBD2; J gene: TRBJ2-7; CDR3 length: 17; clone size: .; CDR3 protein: CASSQGVVAGGYYEQYF; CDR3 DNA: TGCGCCAGCAGCCAAGGCGTCGTCGCGGGAGGGTACTACGAGCAGTACTTC
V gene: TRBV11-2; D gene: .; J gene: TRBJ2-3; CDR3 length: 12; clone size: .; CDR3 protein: CASSPRGDTQYF; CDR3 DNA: TGTGCCAGCAGCCCAAGGGGGGATACGCAGTATTTT
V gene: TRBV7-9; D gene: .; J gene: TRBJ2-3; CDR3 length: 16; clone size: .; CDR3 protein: CASSLDLAGATDTQYF; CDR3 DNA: TGTGCCAGCAGCTTAGATCTGGCAGGGGCAACAGATACGCAGTATTTT
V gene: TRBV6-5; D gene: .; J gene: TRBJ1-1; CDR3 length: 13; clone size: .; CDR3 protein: CASSYGVDSEAFF; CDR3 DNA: TGTGCCAGCAGTTACGGAGTGGACTCTGAAGCTTTCTTT
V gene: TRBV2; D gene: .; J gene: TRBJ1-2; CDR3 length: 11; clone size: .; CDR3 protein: CASKVEYGYTF; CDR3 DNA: TGTGCCAGCAAAGTAGAATATGGCTACACCTTC
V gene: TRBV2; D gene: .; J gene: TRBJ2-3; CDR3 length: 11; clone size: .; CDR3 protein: CASPGTDTQYF; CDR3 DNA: TGTGCCAGCCCGGGGACAGATACGCAGTATTTT